This T cell receptor beta chain was identified in a study of circulating tumor DNA in untreated peripheral T-cell lymphoma. In the case of this clone: What it recognizes is unknown.

Tumor tissue was collected at baseline, before treatment began. Here immunoSEQ multiplex PCR was the method, and the copy in TCRdb shows in-frame clones only, minus some. The data contain roughly 7,000 clones, 60% to 80% of them singletons. Whole-study results and caveats: Baseline tissues yielded around 86% and baseline serum roughly 70% tumor-specific clonotype detection.

The CDR3 loop spans 15 amino acids. Germline CDR1 SGHNT, CDR2 YENEEA. V lost 5 bases and J 2 bases, leaving 15 bases between the germline ends. The TCR sequence derives from a human donor with peripheral T-cell lymphoma. The chain recombines TRBV11-3 with TRBJ1-2; no clear D gene. The sequenced sample was tumor tissue. As DNA, the CDR3 is TGTGCCAGCAGCCCAGCCCCGGGAGCCAACTATGGCTACACCTTC. Its protein is CASSPAPGANYGYTF.